The entry below gives a single T cell receptor beta chain sequence along with its context. Its antigen is undetermined. Only in-frame clones appear in the TCRdb table, and some are missing; sequencing was by immunoSEQ multiplex PCR. The table records 1,400,000 or so clones, approximately 98.5% of them present only once. The data derive from a study of shared clonotypes between healthy human individuals. Study findings and constraints: Generation of non-shared clonotypes was less probable than generation of clonotypes shared by all four donors.

CDR3 length: 18 amino acids. Germline CDR1 is SEHNR and CDR2 is FQNEAQ (reference sequence). V dropped 4 bases and J dropped 3; count of bases not matched to a gene: 5. Donors, healthy HIV-negative adults, lacked recent acute infections or vaccinations. The chain carries TRBV7-9 and TRBJ2-2; 16 bases match TRBD2. Specimen: naive CD4+ T cells sorted from blood. Subset here: CD45RA+ positively selected. This receptor was taken from a man aged 25 to 45 in good health. The CDR3 protein is CASSSGTSGRAYTGELFF. The CDR3 coding sequence is TGTGCCAGCAGCTCCGGGACTAGCGGGAGGGCTTACACCGGGGAGCTGTTTTTT. Variable domain in full (rest from reference TRBV7-9 and TRBJ2-2): DTGVSQNPRHKITKRGQNVTFRCDPISEHNRLYWYRQTLGQGPEFLTYFQNEAQLEKSRLLSDRFSAERPKGSFSTLEIQRTEQGDSAMYLCASSSGTSGRAYTGELFFGEGSRLTVL.